One sample yielded the 15 T cell receptor beta chains listed below, sequenced in a study of shared clonotypes between healthy human individuals. Repertoires were generated with immunoSEQ multiplex PCR, while TCRdb's copy carries only in-frame clones and drops some. There are about 700,000 clones in the sample; about 90% occur only once, and about 24% lies in the top ten. Naive CD8 cells were CD45RO-negative, positively selected for CCR7, excluding terminally differentiated effector memory CD45RA+ cells. Sequencing was carried out using naive CD8+ T cells sorted from blood. Receptor source: a man in his thirties or forties in good health.

This clone was detected once. This may stem from a read error, because a much larger clone lies one nucleotide away. This rearrangement joins TRBV7-7 to TRBJ2-5; D is uncertain. The length of the CDR3 is 11 residues. V lost 4 bases and J 0 bases, leaving 0 bases between the germline ends. CDR1 and CDR2 from the germline V gene are SSHAT and FNYEAQ (reference sequence). The CDR3 DNA reads TGTGCCAGCAGCTACCAAGAGACCCAGTACTTC. Its protein is CASSYQETQYF. The variable domain in full, completed from reference TRBV7-7 and TRBJ2-5, reads GAGVSQSPRYKVTKRGQDVTLRCDPISSHATLYWYQQALGQGPEFLTYFNYEAQPDKSGLPSDRFSAERPEGSISTLTIQRTEQRDSAMYRCASSYQETQYFGPGTRLLVL.

The chain joins TRBV5-1 to TRBJ2-3, with TRBD1 matching over 8 bases. Germline V lookup: CDR1 SGHRS, CDR2 YFSETQ. CDR3 length equals 17 residues. With 0 bases clipped from V and 2 bases from J, the junction kept 8 bases outside the gene matches. CDR3 sequence (DNA): TGCGCCAGCAGCTTGGGTTATCAACAGGGGGACACAGATACGCAGTATTTT. It is translated as CASSLGYQQGDTDTQYF.

The rearrangement links TRBV7-9 to TRBJ2-5; 9 bases map to TRBD1. The CDR3 contains 17 residues. Trimming removed 2 bases from V and 0 bases from J; junction bases left unmatched: 7. Per germline, CDR1 SEHNR and CDR2 FQNEAQ (reference sequence). The DNA of the CDR3 is TGTGCCAGCAGCTTACCACGGGACAGGGAGGACCAAGAGACCCAGTACTTC. Translated: CASSLPRDREDQETQYF.

V usage is TRBV4-1 and J usage is TRBJ2-1; unclear D gene. V lost 6 bases to trimming and J lost 8 bases, with 11 bases between them. This CDR3 has 12 amino acids. In germline, CDR1 is MGHRA, CDR2 YSYEKL. CDR3 DNA sequence: TGCGCCAGCAGTCACCTGAGTGATGAGCAGTTCTTC. Translated: CASSHLSDEQFF.

V gene TRBV7-9 combines with J gene TRBJ2-2; 7 bases are a match to TRBD1. Germline values: CDR1 SEHNR, CDR2 FQNEAQ (reference sequence). With 6 bases clipped from V and 0 bases from J, the junction kept 7 bases outside the gene matches. The CDR3 sequence is 16 residues long. CDR3 bases: TGTGCCAGCAGGGACAGGACGGAGTCGAACACCGGGGAGCTGTTTTTT. It is translated as CASRDRTESNTGELFF.

The chain joins TRBV9 to TRBJ2-3; D is unresolved. The CDR3 sequence is 16 residues long. V shed 0 bases and J shed 2 bases, with 13 bases lying between them. CDR1 and CDR2 (germline): SGDLS, YYNGEE. CDR3 nucleotides: TGTGCCAGCAGCGTAGAGCGCGACCGTCCCACAGATACGCAGTATTTT. Amino acids: CASSVERDRPTDTQYF.

The rearrangement joins TRBV4-1 to TRBJ2-5; D possibly corresponds to TRBD1 (6 bases). V was trimmed by 0 bases and J by 1 base, leaving 6 bases between them. Germline loops: CDR1 MGHRA, CDR2 YSYEKL. This CDR3 spans 14 amino acids. In DNA, the CDR3 is TGCGCCAGCAGCCAAGAGGACAGCCAAGAGACCCAGTACTTC. Protein sequence: CASSQEDSQETQYF.

V is TRBV29-1 and J is TRBJ2-1; 11 bases are a match to TRBD2. Germline CDR1 SQVTM, CDR2 ANQGSEA. The J segment lost 7 bases and the V segment lost 2 bases, leaving 10 bases of the junction unmatched. This CDR3 comprises 16 residues. The CDR3 nucleotides are TGCAGCGTTGAACAACTAGCGGGAGAATTAGGAAATGAGCAGTTCTTC. Amino acids: CSVEQLAGELGNEQFF.

The rearrangement joins TRBV4-3 to TRBJ1-4; possibly TRBD1 for D (5 bases). The CDR3 consists of 16 residues. Germline CDR1 reads LGHNA; CDR2 reads YSLEER. The ends were cut back, 0 bases at V and 8 bases at J, with 16 bases in the middle. The CDR3 nucleotides read TGCGCCAGCAGCCAAGAGAGTAAAGGGGCCAGAGAAAAACTGTTTTTT. Translating it yields CASSQESKGAREKLFF.

The rearrangement joins TRBV5-5 to TRBJ1-5, with D maybe TRBD1 (6 bases). Per germline, CDR1 SGHKS and CDR2 YYEKEE (reference sequence). V was trimmed by 0 bases and J by 5 bases, leaving 12 bases between them. The CDR3 is 15 amino acids. The CDR3 region is CASSLVVQGHQPQHF. CDR3 DNA: TGTGCCAGCAGCTTGGTTGTACAGGGACATCAGCCCCAGCATTTT.

The chain couples TRBV7-2 to TRBJ2-3; 11 bases are a match to TRBD2. Trimming took 6 bases from V and 4 from J; bases not matched to a gene: 6. The CDR3 contains 15 residues. Germline V gives CDR1 SGHTA, CDR2 FQGNSA. CDR3 region: CASSYSGRVADTQYF. CDR3 DNA: TGTGCCAGCAGTTATAGCGGGAGGGTGGCAGATACGCAGTATTTT.

The rearrangement uses TRBV5-1 and TRBJ2-2; a weak D match, TRBD2 (5 bases). Trimming cost V 9 bases and J 1 base, with 19 bases left between them. The germline V gene has CDR1 SGHRS and CDR2 YFSETQ. This CDR3 is built from 16 residues. The chain's CDR3 is CATAEEVALNTGELFF. Here the CDR3 DNA reads TGCGCCACCGCGGAGGAGGTCGCCCTGAACACCGGGGAGCTGTTTTTT.

This clone was picked up one time. The chain combines TRBV11-2 with TRBJ2-7, with a weak D call TRBD2 (6 bases). This CDR3 contains 15 residues. Germline-derived CDR1 and CDR2 are SGHAT and FQNNGV. Trimming took off 5 bases at V and 2 bases at J, with 16 bases between the two ends. This chain's CDR3 is CASSVRDFQTYEQYF. The CDR3 DNA follows: TGTGCCAGCAGCGTACGGGACTTCCAAACCTACGAGCAGTACTTC.

This chain uses TRBV5-6 with TRBJ2-7, with 7 bases identical to TRBD1. The CDR3 has 13 amino acids. The germline CDR1 and CDR2 sequences are SGHDT and YYEEEE. The V segment lost 6 bases and the J segment 2 bases; nucleotides outside the gene matches: 5. The CDR3 bases are TGTGCCAGCAAAGACAGGGTAGCCTACGAGCAGTACTTC. Its translation: CASKDRVAYEQYF.

The chain combines TRBV16 with TRBJ2-5; TRBD1 might be the D (6 bases). CDR3 length equals 16 residues. CDR1 KGHSY and CDR2 FQNENV come from the germline V gene. The V and J ends lost 0 bases and 3 bases respectively, with 14 bases between them. Here the CDR3 DNA reads TGTGCCAGCAGCCAATCCTACAGCGGACAGAAAGAGACCCAGTACTTC. The encoded protein is CASSQSYSGQKETQYF. Drawing the rest from reference TRBV16 and TRBJ2-5, the complete variable domain is GEEVAQTPKHLVRGEGQKAKLYCAPIKGHSYVFWYQQVLKNEFKFLISFQNENVFDETGMPKERFSAKCLPNSPCSLEIQATKLEDSAVYFCASSQSYSGQKETQYFGPGTRLLVL.